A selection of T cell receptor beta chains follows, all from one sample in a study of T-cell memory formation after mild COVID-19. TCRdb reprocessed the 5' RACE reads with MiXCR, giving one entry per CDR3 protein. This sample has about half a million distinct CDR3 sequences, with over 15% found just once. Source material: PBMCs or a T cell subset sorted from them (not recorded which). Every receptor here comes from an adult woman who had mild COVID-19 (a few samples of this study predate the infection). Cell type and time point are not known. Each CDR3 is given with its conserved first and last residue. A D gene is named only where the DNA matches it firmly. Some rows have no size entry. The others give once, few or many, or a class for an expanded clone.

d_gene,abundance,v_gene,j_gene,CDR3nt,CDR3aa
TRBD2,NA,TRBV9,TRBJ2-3,TGTGCCAGCAGCGTAGAGGCTAGCGGGGCGAACACAGATACGCAGTATTTT,CASSVEASGANTDTQYF
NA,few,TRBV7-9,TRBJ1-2,TGTGCCAGCGAGGGTTACGCTAACTATGGCTACACCTTC,CASEGYANYGYTF
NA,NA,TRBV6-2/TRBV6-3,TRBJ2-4,TGTGCCAGCAGTCCCCTCGGGGCCAAAAACATTCAGTACTTC,CASSPLGAKNIQYF
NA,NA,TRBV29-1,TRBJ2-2,TGCAGCGTTGAATCAGGATATTCGAACACCGGGGAGCTGTTTTTT,CSVESGYSNTGELFF
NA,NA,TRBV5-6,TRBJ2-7,TGTGCCAGCAGCTCCGGGACTGACGAGCAGTACTTC,CASSSGTDEQYF
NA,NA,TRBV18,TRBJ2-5,TGTGCCAGCTCACCTAACCGGCGGGGTCTCCAAGAGACCCAGTACTTC,CASSPNRRGLQETQYF
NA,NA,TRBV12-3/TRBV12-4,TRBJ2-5,TGTGCCAGCAGTTTCGGGGCTAGCCCCCAAGAGACCCAGTACTTC,CASSFGASPQETQYF
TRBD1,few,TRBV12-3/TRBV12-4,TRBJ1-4,TGTGCCAGCAGTACAGGGGCTAATGAAAAACTGTTTTTT,CASSTGANEKLFF
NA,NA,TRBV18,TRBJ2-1,TGTGCCAGCTCACCCTCGAGGGACAATGAGCAGTTCTTC,CASSPSRDNEQFF
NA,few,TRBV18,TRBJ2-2,TGTGCCAGCTCACCATACGGGGACACCGCCCGGGAGCTGTTTTTT,CASSPYGDTARELFF
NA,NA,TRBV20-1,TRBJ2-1,TGCAGTGCCCCGGTGGGATTCGGCTACAATGAGCAGTTCTTC,CSAPVGFGYNEQFF
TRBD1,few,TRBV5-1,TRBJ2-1,TGCGCCAGCAGTTTACAGGGGGCGCGGGATGAGCAGTTCTTC,CASSLQGARDEQFF
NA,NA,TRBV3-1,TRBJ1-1,TGTGCCAGCAGCCAACACAGGAACACTGAAGCTTTCTTT,CASSQHRNTEAFF
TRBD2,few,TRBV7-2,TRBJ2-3,TGTGCCAGCAGCTCGAAGGGGAGGGTTACTGAATACACAGATACGCAGTATTTT,CASSSKGRVTEYTDTQYF
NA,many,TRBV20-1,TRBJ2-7,TGCAGTGCTGCCTCGTGGCAGAAGACCTACGAGCAGTACTTC,CSAASWQKTYEQYF
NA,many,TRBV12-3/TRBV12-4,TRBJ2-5,TGTGCCAGCAGCAGGGACCAAGAGACCCAGTACTTC,CASSRDQETQYF
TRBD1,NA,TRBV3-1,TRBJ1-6,TGTGCCAGCAACGCATACGACAGGGACTCACCCCTCCACTTT,CASNAYDRDSPLHF
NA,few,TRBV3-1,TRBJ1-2,TGTGCCAGCAGCCAAGTGGGATCTCAGGGCTACACCTTC,CASSQVGSQGYTF
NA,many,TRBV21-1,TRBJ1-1,TGTGCCAGCAGCAAAAGGAGAAACACTGAAGCTTTCTTT,CASSKRRNTEAFF
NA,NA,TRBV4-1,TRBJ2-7,TGCGCCAGCAGCCAGAGCCCTCTCACCTACGAGCAGTACTTC,CASSQSPLTYEQYF
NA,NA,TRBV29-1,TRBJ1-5,TGCAGCCCAAAGACGGGAAATCAGCCCCAGCATTTT,CSPKTGNQPQHF
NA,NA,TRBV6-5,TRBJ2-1,TGTGCCAGCAGCGAAGCGACCCAGGGTTTCTACAATGAGCAGTTCTTC,CASSEATQGFYNEQFF
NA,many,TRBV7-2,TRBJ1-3,TGTGCCAGCAGCTTAATGGCCCTCTCTGGAAACACCATATATTTT,CASSLMALSGNTIYF
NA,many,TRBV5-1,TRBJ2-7,TGCGCCAGCAGCCCTGGGGGGGGACAGATCTACGAGCAGTACTTC,CASSPGGGQIYEQYF
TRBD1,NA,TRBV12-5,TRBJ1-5,TGTGCTAGTGGTTTGGGACGACAGGGGGCAGCGGAGCCCCAGCATTTT,CASGLGRQGAAEPQHF